This record concerns one T cell receptor (beta chain) sequence. The repertoire was sequenced with immunoSEQ multiplex PCR; TCRdb's copy has only in-frame clones and lacks some. The table lists some 270,000 clones, roughly 90% of them singletons, with under 2.5% in the top ten. The sample comes from a study of blood T cell repertoires in COVID-19. The CDR3 is 15 amino acids. The V end lost 0 bases, the J end lost 0 bases, and 6 bases lay between the germline ends. CDR1 and CDR2 from the germline V gene are SGHNT and YENEEA. The chain employs TRBV11-3 and TRBJ2-1; no definite D call. The specimen sequenced was peripheral blood. The origin of this receptor is a woman aged 55-70 years with COVID-19, enrolled during active disease. The CDR3 loop reads CASSLDSDSYNEQFF. CDR3 bases: TGTGCCAGCAGCTTAGACAGCGACTCCTACAATGAGCAGTTCTTC.